This T cell receptor (beta chain) comes out of a study of human T cells and chemical hapten exposure. On the study more broadly: Women made up most patients, who had alopecia areata, totalis or universalis.

Time point defined: patch test 2, 6 weeks after DPC sensitization. Treatment specified: therapeutic diphenylcyclopropenone sensitization with weekly scalp DPC. At every patch-test visit, blood was drawn before the patch test was applied. The total RNA was obtained from whole blood that was not fractionated. Library construction involved attaching unique molecular identifiers to individual cDNA molecules, which allowed quantitative, reproducible TCR counting. TCRdb fed the RACE reads into MiXCR, producing one record per CDR3 protein. The table records about 350,000 distinct CDR3 sequences, roughly 6.3% of them present only once. This receptor was identified in a woman under 30 with alopecia areata. Some clones in this sample may be carry-over from other donors' samples. The input for sequencing was whole blood, taken in connection with sensitization to the hapten diphenylcyclopropenone (DPC).

The CDR3: CASRRGETQYF. The CDR3 nucleotides read TGTGCCAGCCGTCGGGGGGAGACCCAGTACTTC. The chain employs TRBV6-6 and TRBJ2-5; possibly TRBD2 for D (6 bases). CDR1 is MNHNY and CDR2 is SVGAGI in the germline V gene (reference sequence). The V gene lost 8 bases and the J gene lost 5 bases, with 9 bases spanning the gap. The CDR3 has 11 amino acids.